This T cell receptor beta chain was sequenced during a study of neurological immune-mediated disorders. For the study at large: Among the approximately 35 patients with multiple sclerosis, some 30 were relapsing-remitting, while 3 were secondary progressive. Notes on the study in general: TCR clonal expansion peaked in HTLV-1-associated myelopathy patients and was lowest in multiple sclerosis patients. Expanded clones shared no identical CDR3 amino acid sequences across subjects, which suggested private TCR-beta repertoires in all groups.

This clonotype was seen at least ten times. The antigen is undetermined. TCRdb analysed the 5' RACE reads with MiXCR anew, one entry per CDR3 protein. The sample contains tens of thousands of distinct CDR3 sequences, about 2.5% of which appear only once. The sample consisted of PBMCs. This TCR was recovered from a man aged 45-65 years with multiple sclerosis.

CDR3 residues: CASSPPTLGGETQYF. The CDR3, as DNA: TGTGCCAGCAGTCCACCCACGCTCGGTGGGGAGACCCAGTACTTC. The chain recombines TRBV28 with TRBJ2-5; D unresolved. Germline CDR1 is MDHEN and CDR2 is SYDVKM. V lost 5 bases, J lost 5 bases, and 18 bases lay in between. This CDR3 has 15 amino acids.